One sample yielded the 2 T cell receptor beta chains listed below, sequenced in a study of T-cell memory formation after mild COVID-19. TCRdb re-analysed the 5' RACE reads in MiXCR, keeping a single row per CDR3 protein. The data hold fewer than 350,000 distinct CDR3 sequences, with roughly 15% observed a single time. The sequenced sample was PBMCs or a T cell subset sorted from them (not recorded which). These TCRs come from a man younger than 35 who had mild COVID-19 (a few samples of this study predate the infection). Cell type and time point are not known.

The V and J genes are TRBV3-1 and TRBJ2-7; 8 bases match TRBD1. V lost 2 bases, J lost 2 bases, and 2 bases stayed unmatched. Germline CDR1 and CDR2: LGHDT and YNNKEL (reference sequence). The length of the CDR3 is 14 residues. DNA of the CDR3: TGTGCCAGCAGCCAATCGACAGGGGCCTACGAGCAGTACGTC. This gives the protein CASSQSTGAYEQYV.

The genes are TRBV4-3 and TRBJ1-5; no clear D gene. The CDR3 runs 15 residues. V was pared by 0 bases and J by 0 bases, with 6 bases between. CDR1 is LGHNA, CDR2 YSLEER, per germline. The CDR3 region has the DNA TGCGCCAGCAGCCAAGATTGGAATAGCAATCAGCCCCAGCATTTT. Protein sequence: CASSQDWNSNQPQHF.